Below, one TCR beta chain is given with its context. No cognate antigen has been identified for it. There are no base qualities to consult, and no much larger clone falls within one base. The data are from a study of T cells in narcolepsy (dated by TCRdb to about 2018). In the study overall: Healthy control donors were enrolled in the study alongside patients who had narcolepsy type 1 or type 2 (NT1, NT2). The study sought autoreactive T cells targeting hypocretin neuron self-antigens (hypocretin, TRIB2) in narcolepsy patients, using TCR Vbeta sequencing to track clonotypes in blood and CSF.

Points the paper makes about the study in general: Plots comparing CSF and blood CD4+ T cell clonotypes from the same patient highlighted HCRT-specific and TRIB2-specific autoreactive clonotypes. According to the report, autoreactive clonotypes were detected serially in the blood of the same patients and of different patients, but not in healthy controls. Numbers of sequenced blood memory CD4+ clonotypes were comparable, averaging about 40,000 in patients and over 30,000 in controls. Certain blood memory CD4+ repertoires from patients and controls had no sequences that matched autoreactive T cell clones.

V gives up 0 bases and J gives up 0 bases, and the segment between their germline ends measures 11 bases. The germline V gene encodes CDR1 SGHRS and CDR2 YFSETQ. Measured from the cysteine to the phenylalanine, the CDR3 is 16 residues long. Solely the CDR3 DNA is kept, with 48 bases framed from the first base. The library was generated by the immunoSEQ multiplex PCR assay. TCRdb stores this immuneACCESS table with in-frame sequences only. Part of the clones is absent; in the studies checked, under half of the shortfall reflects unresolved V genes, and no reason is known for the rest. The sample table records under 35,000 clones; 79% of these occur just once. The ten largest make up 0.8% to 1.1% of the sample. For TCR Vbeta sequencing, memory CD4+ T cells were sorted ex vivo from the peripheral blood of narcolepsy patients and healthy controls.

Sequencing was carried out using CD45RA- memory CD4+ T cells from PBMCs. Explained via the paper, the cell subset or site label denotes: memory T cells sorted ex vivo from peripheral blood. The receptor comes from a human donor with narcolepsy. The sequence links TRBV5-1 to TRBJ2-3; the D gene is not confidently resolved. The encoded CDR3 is CASSLDGRTSTDTQYF. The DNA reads TGCGCCAGCAGCTTGGACGGCAGGACCAGCACAGATACGCAGTATTTT. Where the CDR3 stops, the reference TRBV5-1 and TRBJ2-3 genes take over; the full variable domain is KAGVTQTPRYLIKTRGQQVTLSCSPISGHRSVSWYQQTPGQGLQFLFEYFSETQRNKGNFPGRFSGRQFSNSRSEMNVSTLELGDSALYLCASSLDGRTSTDTQYFGPGTRLTVL.